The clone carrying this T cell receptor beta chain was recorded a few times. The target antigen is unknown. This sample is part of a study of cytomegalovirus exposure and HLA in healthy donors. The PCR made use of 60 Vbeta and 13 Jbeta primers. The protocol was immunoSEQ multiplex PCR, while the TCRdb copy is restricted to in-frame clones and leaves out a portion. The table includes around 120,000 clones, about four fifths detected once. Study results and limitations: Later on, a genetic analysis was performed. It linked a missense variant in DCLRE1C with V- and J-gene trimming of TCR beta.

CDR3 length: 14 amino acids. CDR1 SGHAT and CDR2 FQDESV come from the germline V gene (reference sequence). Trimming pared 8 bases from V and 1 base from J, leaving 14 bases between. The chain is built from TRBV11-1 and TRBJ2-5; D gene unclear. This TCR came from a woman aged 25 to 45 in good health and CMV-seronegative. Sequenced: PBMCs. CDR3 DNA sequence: TGTGCCAGCGCCTTGAGCGAGACCCAAGAGACCCAGTACTTC. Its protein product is CASALSETQETQYF.